This TCR beta chain was captured by sequencing in a study of blood T cell repertoires in COVID-19. Study context: Researchers got acute and convalescent COVID-19 samples from the United States, Italy and Spain. Sample material is recorded as cDNA or gDNA derived from T cells, B-cell-depleted T cells, or PBMCs.

Per the authors' pipeline: Amplification of reference gene primers provided the estimated nucleated cell counts. TCRdb's copy holds only in-frame clones and misses some; the assay was immunoSEQ multiplex PCR. For V, J and clone size, that table is used; D and trimming come from the DNA. The sample includes 30,000 to 35,000 clones, over 90% seen only once; the top ten take roughly 5%. The germline V gene has CDR1 LGHDT and CDR2 YNNKEL (reference sequence). This CDR3 has 18 residues. The V end was cut by 0 bases, the J end by 6 bases, with 20 bases between. Sequences were obtained from peripheral blood. The chain employs TRBV3-1 (or the pseudogene TRBV3-2) and TRBJ2-2; a weak D match, TRBD2 (5 bases). This TCR came from a human donor in a cohort sampled during active COVID-19. CDR3 nucleotides: TGTGCCAGCAGCCAAGACGGGGTTTTACGGGGAAAGTCCGGGGAGCTGTTTTTT. As protein: CASSQDGVLRGKSGELFF.